This T cell receptor beta chain was identified in a study of vaccination effects on CD4 cells after COVID-19. Findings of the study overall: The study had few convalescent patients and no early post-infection timepoints.

ViraFEST assay sequencing came after antigen-specific CD4+ T cells were expanded with viral peptide pools. Culture proceeded for more than nine days, and CD4+ T cells were then isolated. Each person got two doses of an mRNA SARS-CoV-2 vaccine, BNT162b2 or mRNA-1273. Vaccine recipients had no previous SARS-CoV-2 infection; their nucleocapsid antibodies were negative. Cultures of about 2 million PBMC per well contained about 9.5 IU/ml IL-2 plus 10 ug/ml peptides. Half the medium was replaced with IL-2 medium on days 3 and 7. On this clone: What it binds is unknown.

Germline lookup yields CDR1 LGHDT and CDR2 YNNKEL (reference sequence). V was shortened by 4 bases and J by 1 base, with 10 bases between the two germline ends. The CDR3 runs to 14 residues. The protocol was immunoSEQ multiplex PCR, while the TCRdb copy is restricted to in-frame clones and leaves out a portion. The sample records about 30,000 clones, 75% to 90% being singletons. The sequence was collected from a human donor who received a COVID-19 vaccine. Some clones in this sample may be carry-over from other donors' samples. The specimen comprised CD4+ T cells from PBMCs cultured with SARS-CoV-2 spike peptides, sampled after COVID-19 vaccination. J is TRBJ1-1 and V is TRBV3-1 (or the pseudogene TRBV3-2); weak D call: TRBD1 (5 bases). DNA of the CDR3: TGTGCCAGCAGCCTAAGTCAGGGGAACACTGAAGCTTTCTTT. This codes for CASSLSQGNTEAFF.